This entry describes one T cell receptor (beta chain). This entry comes from a study of control samples from healthy donors and cancer patients. This CDR3 has 10 residues. Trimming removed 3 bases at V and 8 bases at J, with 5 bases between. Per the germline V gene, CDR1 is DFQATT and CDR2 is SNEGSKA (reference sequence). The assay was immunoSEQ multiplex PCR, and TCRdb's table has in-frame clones only and misses some. The repertoire includes more than 140,000 clones, under 95% of them detected once, and around 14% sits in the top ten. V is TRBV20-1 and J is TRBJ2-1; unclear D gene. The TCR was taken from a man in his forties or fifties in good health. Specimen: blood. DNA of the CDR3: TGCAGTGCTAGTACCCATGAGCAGTTCTTC. This codes for CSASTHEQFF.